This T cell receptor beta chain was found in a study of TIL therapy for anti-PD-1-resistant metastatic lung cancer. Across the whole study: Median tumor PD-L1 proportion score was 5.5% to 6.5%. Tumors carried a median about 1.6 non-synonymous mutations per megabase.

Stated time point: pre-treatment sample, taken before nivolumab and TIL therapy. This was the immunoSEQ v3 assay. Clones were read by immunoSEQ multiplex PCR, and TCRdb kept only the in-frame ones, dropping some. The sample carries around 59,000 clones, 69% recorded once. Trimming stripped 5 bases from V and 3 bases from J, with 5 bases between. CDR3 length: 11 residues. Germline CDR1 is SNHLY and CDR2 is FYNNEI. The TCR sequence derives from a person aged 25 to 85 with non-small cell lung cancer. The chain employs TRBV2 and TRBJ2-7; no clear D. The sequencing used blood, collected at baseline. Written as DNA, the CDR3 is TGTGCCAGCAGTCACAGCTACGAGCAGTACTTC. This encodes CASSHSYEQYF.